A single sample gave rise to the 20 T cell receptor beta chains below, sequenced in a study of T cell repertoires in cytomegalovirus infection. TCRdb processed the reads anew with MiXCR; each CDR3 protein has one entry. The repertoire holds 250,000 to 300,000 distinct CDR3 sequences, 22% seen once, with about 21% in the top ten. The antigens these receptors bind are not known. This specimen was cultured PBMCs, taken from culture after CMV antigen stimulation. Every receptor here comes from a human donor in good health (CMV status not recorded). Some clones in this sample may be carry-over from other donors' samples.

This clonotype has only a few counts. The genes are TRBV7-8 and TRBJ2-1; 9 bases are shared with TRBD2. The CDR3 covers 15 residues. The ends lost 1 base at V and 3 bases at J; junction bases unmatched: 1. Germline lookup yields CDR1 SGHVS and CDR2 FQNEAQ. Written as DNA, the CDR3 is TGTGCCAGCAGCTTAGTGCGGGAGGGCTACAATGAGCAGTTCTTC. This gives the protein CASSLVREGYNEQFF.

This clonotype has more than one count but fewer than ten. The chain couples TRBV12-3 or TRBV12-4 to TRBJ1-1, with D uncertain. The CDR3 has 14 residues. V lost 3 bases and J 3 bases, leaving 11 bases between the germline ends. The CDR3 DNA is TGTGCCAGCAGTTTTAGAAGCGGGCACACTGAAGCTTTCTTT. Amino acids: CASSFRSGHTEAFF.

The rearrangement uses TRBV6-2 or TRBV6-3 and TRBJ2-3; D unresolved. This CDR3 is 13 amino acids long. Germline-derived CDR1 and CDR2 are MNHEY and SVGEGT. V dropped 2 bases and J dropped 6 bases, with 9 bases sitting between them. CDR3 sequence: CASSYLRWDTQYF. CDR3 sequence (DNA): TGTGCCAGCAGTTACCTCCGATGGGATACGCAGTATTTT.

The chain employs TRBV27 and TRBJ2-6; 8 nucleotides match TRBD2. Germline V CDR1 and CDR2: MNHEY, SMNVEV (reference sequence). Losses at the gene ends were 5 bases for V and 0 bases for J; bases not matched to a gene: 6. The CDR3 length is 17 residues. As DNA, the CDR3 is TGTGCCAGCAGTCCAGAACTAGCGGACTCTGGGGCCAACGTCCTGACTTTC. Translating gives CASSPELADSGANVLTF.

The chain has TRBV5-1 and TRBJ2-1; 7 positions match TRBD1. Germline CDR1 SGHRS, CDR2 YFSETQ. The CDR3 loop spans 16 amino acids. V lost 0 bases and J lost 8; bases outside the gene matches: 11. As DNA, the CDR3 is TGCGCCAGCAGCTTGGCCTCCGAGACAGGGTCCCATGAGCAGTTCTTC. It yields the protein CASSLASETGSHEQFF.

The J gene is TRBJ1-2, the V gene TRBV6-6; D is undetermined. The CDR3 extends over 13 amino acids. From germline, CDR1 is MNHNY and CDR2 SVGAGI (reference sequence). The V end was cut by 6 bases, the J end by 7 bases, with 15 bases between. The CDR3 bases are TGTGCCAGCAGCCTCCGGACCGCCTCTGGCTACACCTTC. Amino acids: CASSLRTASGYTF.

The chain is built from TRBV19 and TRBJ2-7, with D perhaps matching TRBD1 or TRBD2 (6 bases each). Germline V gene lookup returns CDR1 LNHDA and CDR2 SQIVND (reference sequence). This CDR3 has 14 amino acids. Trimming shortened V by 6 bases and J by 6 bases, and 18 bases separated the two germline ends. The DNA of the CDR3 is TGTGCCAGTAGCCGTTTAGGCGGGACAAGCGAGCAGTACTTC. It codes for CASSRLGGTSEQYF.

The CDR3 DNA sequence: TGTGCCACCAGCAGAGACCCGGGGAGGGGCGATGAGCAGTTCTTC. Its protein is CATSRDPGRGDEQFF. This chain links TRBV15 with TRBJ2-1, with 7 positions matching TRBD2. V lost 0 bases, J lost 8 bases, and 7 bases stayed unmatched. CDR3 size: 15 residues. Germline-derived CDR1 and CDR2 are LNHNV and YYDKDF (reference sequence).

The sample holds a few counts of this clonotype. For the CDR3, the DNA is TGTGCCAGCAGTCCCGTTTCCTACAATGAGCAGTTCTTC. It encodes CASSPVSYNEQFF. V is TRBV12-3 or TRBV12-4 and J is TRBJ2-1; D is unresolved. Trimming took off 5 bases at V and 1 base at J, with 6 bases between the two ends. The CDR3 runs to 13 residues.

This clonotype was counted only a few times. The CDR3 DNA reads as TGTGCCAGCAGTTACAGGGACTACAATGAGCAGTTCTTC. The encoded protein is CASSYRDYNEQFF. J is TRBJ2-1 and V is TRBV6-2 or TRBV6-3; D gene uncertain. CDR1 and CDR2 (germline): MNHEY, SVGEGT. V was shortened by 2 bases and J by 3 bases, with 5 bases between the two germline ends. The CDR3 loop spans 13 amino acids.

This clonotype has only a few counts. The rearrangement links TRBV18 to TRBJ2-7; no firm D call. V gave up 3 bases and J gave up 0 bases, with 6 bases separating them. Germline loops: CDR1 KGHSH, CDR2 LQKENI. The CDR3 is 13 amino acids. CDR3 in DNA: TGTGCCAGCTCACCTGAGAACTCCTACGAGCAGTACTTC. The encoded protein is CASSPENSYEQYF.

This clonotype was seen ten or more times. The chain links TRBV2 to TRBJ2-7; D is perhaps TRBD1 or TRBD2 (5 bases each). Germline V gene data show CDR1 as SNHLY and CDR2 as FYNNEI. V lost 6 bases and J 3 bases, leaving 12 bases between the germline ends. The CDR3 totals 13 residues. In DNA, the CDR3 is TGTGCCAGCAGCGGGCAGGGAGACTACGAGCAGTACGTC. As protein: CASSGQGDYEQYV.

The chain recombines TRBV5-1 with TRBJ1-1; 8 nucleotides line up with TRBD1. J lost 1 base, V lost 4 bases, and 6 bases had no gene match. The CDR3 sequence is 15 residues long. Germline-derived CDR1 and CDR2 are SGHRS and YFSETQ. CDR3 sequence reads: CASSPDRVQNTEAFF. The CDR3 coding sequence is TGCGCCAGCAGCCCGGACAGGGTACAGAACACTGAAGCTTTCTTT. Looking up the rest from reference TRBV5-1 and TRBJ1-1 gives the full variable domain: KAGVTQTPRYLIKTRGQQVTLSCSPISGHRSVSWYQQTPGQGLQFLFEYFSETQRNKGNFPGRFSGRQFSNSRSEMNVSTLELGDSALYLCASSPDRVQNTEAFFGQGTRLTVV.

This clonotype was picked up many times. The chain carries TRBV27 and TRBJ1-1; TRBD1 aligns across 7 bases. The CDR3 loop spans 15 amino acids. The germline CDR1 and CDR2 sequences are MNHEY and SMNVEV (reference sequence). The V and J ends lost 3 bases and 6 bases, in that order; junction bases with no gene match: 10. The CDR3 DNA reads TGTGCCAGCAGTTTCCGAAACCAGGGGACAGCTGAAGCTTTCTTT. Its translation: CASSFRNQGTAEAFF.

This clonotype occurred many times. The chain has TRBV12-3 or TRBV12-4 and TRBJ2-1; D uncertain. This CDR3 spans 15 amino acids. Deletions cut 6 bases from V and 0 bases from J, with 12 bases between. CDR3 loop: CASSLDQSSYNEQFF. In DNA, the CDR3 is TGTGCCAGCAGCTTGGACCAGAGCTCCTACAATGAGCAGTTCTTC.

The table lists this clonotype with a few counts. The gene calls are TRBV10-3 and TRBJ2-3, with 8 bases lining up with TRBD2. The CDR3 is made up of 16 amino acids. The ends lost 0 bases at V and 3 bases at J; junction bases unmatched: 5. Germline CDR1 and CDR2: ENHRY and SYGVKD. The CDR3 here is CAISESKAGATDTQYF. The CDR3 DNA reads as TGTGCCATCAGTGAGTCGAAAGCGGGAGCAACAGATACGCAGTATTTT.

This clonotype has only a few counts. The rearrangement uses TRBV4-2 and TRBJ2-7; 10 nucleotides align to TRBD2. The V and J ends lost 2 bases and 2 bases, in that order; junction bases with no gene match: 9. This CDR3 has 17 amino acids. Per germline, CDR1 LGHNA and CDR2 YNFKEQ. The CDR3, as DNA: TGTGCCAGCAGCCAACCAACTAGCGGGGTCTCCCCCTACGAGCAGTACTTC. Translation: CASSQPTSGVSPYEQYF.

J is TRBJ2-2 and V is TRBV12-3 or TRBV12-4; D is unresolved. V was pared by 7 bases and J by 6 bases, with 12 bases between. The CDR3 sequence is 13 residues long. The CDR3 here is CASTLVIAGELFF. The CDR3 nucleotides read TGTGCCAGCACCCTAGTGATCGCCGGGGAGCTGTTTTTT.

This clonotype was seen a few times. This rearrangement joins TRBV6-1 to TRBJ1-1; D gene ambiguous. The germline CDR1 and CDR2 sequences are MNHNS and SASEGT. The CDR3 runs 12 residues. V was clipped by 6 bases and J by 2 bases, with 7 bases between them. The CDR3 loop is CASSGFNTEAFF. CDR3 sequence (DNA): TGTGCCAGCAGCGGATTTAACACTGAAGCTTTCTTT.

This chain uses TRBV18 with TRBJ2-7; 9 bases match TRBD2. The germline gives CDR1 KGHSH, CDR2 LQKENI. V was pared by 6 bases and J by 5 bases, with 5 bases of the junction left unmatched. The CDR3 is made up of 13 amino acids. This chain's CDR3 is CASSPGTSNEQYV. Written as DNA, the CDR3 is TGTGCCAGCTCCCCCGGGACTAGCAACGAGCAGTACGTC.